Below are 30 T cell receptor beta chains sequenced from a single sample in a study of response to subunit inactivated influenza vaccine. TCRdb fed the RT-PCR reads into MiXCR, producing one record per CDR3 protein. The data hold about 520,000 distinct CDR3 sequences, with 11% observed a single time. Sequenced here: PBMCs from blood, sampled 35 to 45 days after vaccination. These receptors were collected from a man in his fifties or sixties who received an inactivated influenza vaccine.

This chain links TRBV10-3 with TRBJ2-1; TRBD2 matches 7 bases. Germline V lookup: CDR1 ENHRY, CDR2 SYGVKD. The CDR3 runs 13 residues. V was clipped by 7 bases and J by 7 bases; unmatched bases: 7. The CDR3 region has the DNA TGTGCCATCACCAAGACTAGCTCAAATGAGCAGTTCTTC. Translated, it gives CAITKTSSNEQFF.

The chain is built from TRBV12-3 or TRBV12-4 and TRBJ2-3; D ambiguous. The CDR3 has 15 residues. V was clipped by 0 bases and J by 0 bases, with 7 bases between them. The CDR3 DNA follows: TGTGCCAGCAGTTTAGCTGCAGCTAGCACAGATACGCAGTATTTT. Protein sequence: CASSLAAASTDTQYF.

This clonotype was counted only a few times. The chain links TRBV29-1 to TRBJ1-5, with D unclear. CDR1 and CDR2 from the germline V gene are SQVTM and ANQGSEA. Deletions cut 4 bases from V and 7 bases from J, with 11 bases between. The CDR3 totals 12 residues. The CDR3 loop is CSVVWEGQPQHF. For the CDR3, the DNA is TGCAGCGTTGTGTGGGAGGGACAGCCCCAGCATTTT.

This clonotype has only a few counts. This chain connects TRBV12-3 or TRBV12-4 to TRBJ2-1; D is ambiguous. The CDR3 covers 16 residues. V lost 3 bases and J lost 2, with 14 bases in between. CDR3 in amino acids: CASSFRRLTPYNEQFF. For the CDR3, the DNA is TGTGCCAGCAGTTTTCGTCGGCTGACTCCCTACAATGAGCAGTTCTTC.

For the CDR3, the DNA is TGTGCCAGCAGCCAAGACCCCGGGAGAAGGGAGACCCAGTACTTC. Encoded protein: CASSQDPGRRETQYF. V and J are TRBV3-1 and TRBJ2-5; the D gene is possibly TRBD2 (6 bases). The CDR3 extends over 15 amino acids. Germline V lookup: CDR1 LGHDT, CDR2 YNNKEL (reference sequence). V lost 0 bases, J lost 5 bases, and 13 bases lay in between.

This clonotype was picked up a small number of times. CDR3 nucleotides: TGCGCCAGCAGCCAAGGAGGATTGGAGATTGAGCAGTTCTTC. It encodes CASSQGGLEIEQFF. V usage is TRBV4-3 and J usage is TRBJ2-1; D uncertain. This CDR3 is 14 amino acids long. Germline CDR1 and CDR2: LGHNA and YSLEER. V was trimmed by 1 base and J by 9 bases, leaving 13 bases between them.

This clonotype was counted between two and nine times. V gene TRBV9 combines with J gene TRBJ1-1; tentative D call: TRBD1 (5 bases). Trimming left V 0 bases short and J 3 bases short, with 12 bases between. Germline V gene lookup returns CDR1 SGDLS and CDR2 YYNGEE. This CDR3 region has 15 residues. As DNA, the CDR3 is TGTGCCAGCAGCGTAGAAGACAGTGGCCACACTGAAGCTTTCTTT. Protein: CASSVEDSGHTEAFF.

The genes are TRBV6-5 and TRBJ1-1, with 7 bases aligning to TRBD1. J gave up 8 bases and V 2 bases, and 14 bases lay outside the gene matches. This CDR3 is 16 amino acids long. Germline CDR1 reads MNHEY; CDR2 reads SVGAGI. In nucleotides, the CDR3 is TGTGCCAGCAGTTACCCTCCCTCGACAGGGCTCGGCGAAGCTTTCTTT. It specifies CASSYPPSTGLGEAFF.

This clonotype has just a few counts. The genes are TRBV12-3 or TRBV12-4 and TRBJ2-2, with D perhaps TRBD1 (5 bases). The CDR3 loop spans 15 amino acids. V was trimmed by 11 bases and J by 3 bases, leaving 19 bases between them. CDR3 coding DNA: TGTGCCGCCGGCAGGGCCAGCATAGACACCGGGGAGCTGTTTTTT. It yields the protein CAAGRASIDTGELFF.

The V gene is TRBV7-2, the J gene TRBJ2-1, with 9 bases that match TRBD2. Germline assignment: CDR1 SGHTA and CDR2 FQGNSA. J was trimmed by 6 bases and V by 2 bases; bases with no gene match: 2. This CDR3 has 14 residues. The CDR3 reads CASSLQRGANEQFF. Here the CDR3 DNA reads TGTGCCAGCAGCTTACAGCGGGGGGCCAATGAGCAGTTCTTC.

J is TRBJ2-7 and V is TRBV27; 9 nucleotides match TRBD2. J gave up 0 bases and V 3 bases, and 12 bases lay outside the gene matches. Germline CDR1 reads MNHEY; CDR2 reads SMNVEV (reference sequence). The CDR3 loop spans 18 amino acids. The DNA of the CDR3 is TGTGCCAGCAGTTTTAAGACTAGCGGATCCAGCTTCTCCTACGAGCAGTACTTC. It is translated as CASSFKTSGSSFSYEQYF.

The CDR3 region is CASSSPLKTSGSYNEQFF. CDR3 DNA: TGTGCCAGCAGTTCCCCCTTAAAAACTAGCGGGAGCTACAATGAGCAGTTCTTC. The rearrangement uses TRBV12-3 or TRBV12-4 and TRBJ2-1; 11 nucleotides align to TRBD2. The CDR3 totals 18 residues. V was pared by 4 bases and J by 3 bases, with 11 bases of the junction left unmatched.

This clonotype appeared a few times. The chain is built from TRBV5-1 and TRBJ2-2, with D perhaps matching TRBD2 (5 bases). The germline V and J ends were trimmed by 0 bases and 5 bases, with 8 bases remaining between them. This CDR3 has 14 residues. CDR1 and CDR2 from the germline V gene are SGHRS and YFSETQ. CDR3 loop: CASSLDGKTGELFF. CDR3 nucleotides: TGCGCCAGCAGCTTGGACGGGAAAACCGGGGAGCTGTTTTTT.

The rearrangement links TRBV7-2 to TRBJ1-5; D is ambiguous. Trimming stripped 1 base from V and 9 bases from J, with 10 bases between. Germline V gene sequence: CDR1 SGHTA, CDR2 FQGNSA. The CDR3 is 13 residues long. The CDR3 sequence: CASSLGPPRPQHF. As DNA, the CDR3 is TGTGCCAGCAGCTTAGGCCCCCCACGGCCCCAGCATTTT.

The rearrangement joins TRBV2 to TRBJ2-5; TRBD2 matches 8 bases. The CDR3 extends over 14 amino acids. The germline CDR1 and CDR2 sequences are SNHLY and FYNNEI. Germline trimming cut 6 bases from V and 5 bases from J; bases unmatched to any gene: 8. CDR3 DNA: TGTGCCAGCAGGGTAGCGGGATCGATGGAGACCCAGTACTTC. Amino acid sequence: CASRVAGSMETQYF.

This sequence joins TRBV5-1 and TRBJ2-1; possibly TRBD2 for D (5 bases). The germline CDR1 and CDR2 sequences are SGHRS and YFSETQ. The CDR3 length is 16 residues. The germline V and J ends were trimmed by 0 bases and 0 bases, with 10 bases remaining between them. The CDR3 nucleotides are TGCGCCAGCAGCTTGGGAGAAGGAGGCTCCTACAATGAGCAGTTCTTC. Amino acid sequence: CASSLGEGGSYNEQFF.

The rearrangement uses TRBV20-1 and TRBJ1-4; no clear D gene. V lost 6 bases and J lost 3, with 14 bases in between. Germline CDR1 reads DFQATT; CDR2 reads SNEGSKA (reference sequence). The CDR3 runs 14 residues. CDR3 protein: CSAPEWGANEKLFF. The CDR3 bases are TGCAGTGCCCCCGAGTGGGGAGCTAATGAAAAACTGTTTTTT.

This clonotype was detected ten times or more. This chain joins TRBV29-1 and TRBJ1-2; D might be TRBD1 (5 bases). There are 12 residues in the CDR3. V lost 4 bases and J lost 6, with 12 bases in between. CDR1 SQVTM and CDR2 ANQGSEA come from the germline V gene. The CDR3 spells CSVGVRAHGYTF. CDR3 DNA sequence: TGCAGCGTTGGCGTCAGGGCCCATGGCTACACCTTC. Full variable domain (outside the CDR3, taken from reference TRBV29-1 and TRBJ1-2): SAVISQKPSRDICQRGTSLTIQCQVDSQVTMMFWYRQQPGQSLTLIATANQGSEATYESGFVIDKFPISRPNLTFSTLTVSNMSPEDSSIYLCSVGVRAHGYTFGSGTRLTVV.

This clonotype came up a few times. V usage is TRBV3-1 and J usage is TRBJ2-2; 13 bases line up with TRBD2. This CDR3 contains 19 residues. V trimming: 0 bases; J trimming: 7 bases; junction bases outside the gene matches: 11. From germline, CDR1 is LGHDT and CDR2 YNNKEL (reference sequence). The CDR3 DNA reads TGTGCCAGCAGCCAAGAACCTCTACTAGCGGGAGGGCCTGACGGGGAGCTGTTTTTT. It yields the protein CASSQEPLLAGGPDGELFF.

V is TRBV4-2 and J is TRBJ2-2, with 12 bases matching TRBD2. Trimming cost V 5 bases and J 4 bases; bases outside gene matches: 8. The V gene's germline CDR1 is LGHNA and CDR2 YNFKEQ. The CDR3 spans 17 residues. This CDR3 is CASSSPTSGSSTGELFF. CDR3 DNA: TGTGCCAGCAGCTCGCCGACTAGCGGGAGTTCCACCGGGGAGCTGTTTTTT.

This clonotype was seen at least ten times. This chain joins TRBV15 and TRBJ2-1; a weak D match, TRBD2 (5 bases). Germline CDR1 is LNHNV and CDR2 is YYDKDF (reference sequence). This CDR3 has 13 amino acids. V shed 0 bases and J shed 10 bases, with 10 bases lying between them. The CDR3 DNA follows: TGTGCCACCAGCAGAGATACTCGGGGAGAGCAGTTCTTC. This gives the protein CATSRDTRGEQFF.

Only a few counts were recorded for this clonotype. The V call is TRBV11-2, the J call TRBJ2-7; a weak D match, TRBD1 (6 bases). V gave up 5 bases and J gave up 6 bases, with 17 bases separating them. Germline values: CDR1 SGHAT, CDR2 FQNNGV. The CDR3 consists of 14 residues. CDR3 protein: CASSKTTGLGEQYF. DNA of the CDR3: TGTGCCAGCAGCAAGACTACAGGGCTAGGCGAGCAGTACTTC.

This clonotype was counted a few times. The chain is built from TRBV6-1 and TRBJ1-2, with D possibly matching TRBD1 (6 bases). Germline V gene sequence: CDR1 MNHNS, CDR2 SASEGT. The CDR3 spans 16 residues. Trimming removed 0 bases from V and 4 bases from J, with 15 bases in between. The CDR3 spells CASSEAGTHAVYGYTF. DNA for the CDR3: TGTGCCAGCAGTGAAGCAGGGACACACGCCGTCTATGGCTACACCTTC.

The CDR3 bases are TGTGCCAGCAGCCAAGGGGGACAGGACACAGATACGCAGTATTTT. This codes for CASSQGGQDTDTQYF. The chain joins TRBV3-1 to TRBJ2-3, with 8 bases identical to TRBD1. V was pared by 1 base and J by 2 bases, with 2 bases of the junction left unmatched. This CDR3 has 15 amino acids. From germline, CDR1 is LGHDT and CDR2 YNNKEL (reference sequence).

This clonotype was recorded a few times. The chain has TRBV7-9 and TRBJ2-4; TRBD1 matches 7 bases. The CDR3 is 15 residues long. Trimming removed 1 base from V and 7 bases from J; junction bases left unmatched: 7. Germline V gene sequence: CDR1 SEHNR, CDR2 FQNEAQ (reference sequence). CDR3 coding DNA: TGTGCCAGCAGCTTAGATTCAGGGGGTACGAACATTCAGTACTTC. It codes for CASSLDSGGTNIQYF.

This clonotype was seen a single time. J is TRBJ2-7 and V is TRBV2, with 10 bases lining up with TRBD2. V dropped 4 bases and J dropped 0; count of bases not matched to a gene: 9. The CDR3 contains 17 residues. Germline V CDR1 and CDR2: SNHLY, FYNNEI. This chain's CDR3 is CASSGTSGRLSSYEQYF. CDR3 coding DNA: TGTGCCAGCAGTGGGACTAGCGGACGATTGAGCTCCTACGAGCAGTACTTC.

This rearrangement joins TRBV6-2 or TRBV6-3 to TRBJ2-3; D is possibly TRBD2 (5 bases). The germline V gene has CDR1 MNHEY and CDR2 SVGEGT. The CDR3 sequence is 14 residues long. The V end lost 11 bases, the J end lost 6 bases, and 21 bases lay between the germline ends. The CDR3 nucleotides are TGTGCCGCGGGCGCTAGCCTTCTGAGCGATACGCAGTATTTT. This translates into CAAGASLLSDTQYF.

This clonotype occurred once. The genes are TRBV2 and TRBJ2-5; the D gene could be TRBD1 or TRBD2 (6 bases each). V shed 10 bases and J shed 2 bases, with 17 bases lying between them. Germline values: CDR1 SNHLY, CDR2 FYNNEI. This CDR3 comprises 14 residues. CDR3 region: CATKSRGLQETQYF. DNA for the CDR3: TGTGCCACCAAAAGCCGGGGGCTGCAAGAGACCCAGTACTTC. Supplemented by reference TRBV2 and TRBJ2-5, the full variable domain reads EPEVTQTPSHQVTQMGQEVILRCVPISNHLYFYWYRQILGQKVEFLVSFYNNEISEKSEIFDDQFSVERPDGSNFTLKIRSTKLEDSAMYFCATKSRGLQETQYFGPGTRLLVL.

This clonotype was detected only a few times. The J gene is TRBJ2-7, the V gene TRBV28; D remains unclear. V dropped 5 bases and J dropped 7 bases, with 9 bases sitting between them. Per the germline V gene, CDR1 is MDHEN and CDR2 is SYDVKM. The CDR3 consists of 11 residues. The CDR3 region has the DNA TGTGCCAGCAGTCTAAGTTGGGAGCAGTACTTC. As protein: CASSLSWEQYF.

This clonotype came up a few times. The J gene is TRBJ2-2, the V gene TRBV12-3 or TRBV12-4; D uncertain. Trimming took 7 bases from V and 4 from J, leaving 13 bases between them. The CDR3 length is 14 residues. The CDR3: CASNLWGSTGELFF. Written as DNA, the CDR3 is TGTGCCAGCAACCTTTGGGGTTCCACCGGGGAGCTGTTTTTT.